Following are 30 T cell receptor beta chains from one sample sequenced in a study of cytomegalovirus exposure and HLA in healthy donors. This PCR relied on a set of 60 Vbeta primers and 13 Jbeta primers. Some clones are missing from TCRdb's copy, which holds only in-frame ones; the method was immunoSEQ multiplex PCR. The table includes approximately 150,000 clones, roughly 80% detected once. The sequenced sample consisted of PBMCs. The receptors were gathered from a man younger than 40 in good health and CMV-seropositive.

The CDR3 DNA is TGTGCCAGCAGCCGGGGCGGGAGCCAAGAGACCCAGTACTTC. This gives the protein CASSRGGSQETQYF. The chain recombines TRBV28 with TRBJ2-5; 7 positions agree with TRBD2. CDR1 is MDHEN and CDR2 is SYDVKM in the germline V gene. CDR3 length equals 14 residues. J gave up 1 base and V 6 bases, and 5 bases lay outside the gene matches.

CDR3 bases: TGTGCCAGCACCGACCCGACTAGCGGGGGTATCAATGAGCAGTTCTTC. Encoded protein: CASTDPTSGGINEQFF. The V and J genes are TRBV2 and TRBJ2-1; 12 bases agree with TRBD2. This CDR3 has 16 residues. Germline-derived CDR1 and CDR2 are SNHLY and FYNNEI. Unmatched junction bases numbered 10, after V lost 7 bases and J lost 6 bases.

CDR3 sequence reads: CASSRFSDGAAEQYF. The CDR3 DNA reads as TGCGCCAGCAGCCGATTCAGTGACGGTGCGGCGGAGCAGTACTTC. This chain links TRBV5-1 with TRBJ2-7, with D uncertain. The V gene lost 4 bases and the J gene lost 7 bases, with 21 bases spanning the gap. The CDR3 has 15 residues. Germline V gene sequence: CDR1 SGHRS, CDR2 YFSETQ.

This chain connects TRBV19 to TRBJ2-2, with 10 bases lining up with TRBD2. V gave up 0 bases and J gave up 5 bases; unmatched junction bases: 9. CDR1 LNHDA and CDR2 SQIVND come from the germline V gene (reference sequence). The CDR3 loop spans 18 amino acids. CDR3 DNA: TGTGCCAGTAGTATAGACTTACTAGCGGGGCATACTACCGGGGAGCTGTTTTTT. Residues: CASSIDLLAGHTTGELFF.

This sequence joins TRBV6-5 and TRBJ2-7; maybe TRBD2 (6 bases). Germline loops: CDR1 MNHEY, CDR2 SVGAGI. With 2 bases removed from V and 3 bases from J, the gap between germline ends came to 14 bases. This CDR3 has 15 residues. CDR3 in DNA: TGTGCCAGCAGTTACGGTGGAAGGCGGGACTACGAGCAGTACTTC. This gives the protein CASSYGGRRDYEQYF.

This CDR3 reads CASSLDRGLGEQYF. CDR3 sequence (DNA): TGTGCCAGCAGCCTGGACAGGGGGCTGGGGGAGCAGTACTTC. V is TRBV6-6 and J is TRBJ2-7, with TRBD1 identical over 11 bases. There are 14 residues in the CDR3. Germline V gene lookup returns CDR1 MNHNY and CDR2 SVGAGI (reference sequence). V shed 6 bases and J 7 bases; nucleotides not matched to a gene: 8.

The gene calls are TRBV4-3 and TRBJ1-2; 8 nucleotides agree with TRBD1. This CDR3 has 17 residues. V was clipped by 0 bases and J by 4 bases; unmatched bases: 10. The germline V gene encodes CDR1 LGHNA and CDR2 YSLEER. CDR3 in amino acids: CASSQDVQGARLYGYTF. The DNA of the CDR3 is TGCGCCAGCAGCCAAGATGTTCAGGGGGCGCGACTCTATGGCTACACCTTC.

There are a few counts of this clone. V is TRBV15 and J is TRBJ1-1; tentative D call: TRBD1 (5 bases). The V gene lost 0 bases and the J gene lost 11 bases, with 13 bases spanning the gap. CDR1 and CDR2 (germline): LNHNV, YYDKDF (reference sequence). This CDR3 has 13 amino acids. Here the CDR3 reads CATSRDKGRYAFF. The CDR3 region has the DNA TGTGCCACCAGCAGAGACAAGGGGAGGTACGCTTTCTTT.

This sequence joins TRBV14 and TRBJ2-1; 9 bases line up with TRBD2. From germline, CDR1 is SGHDN and CDR2 FVKESK. The CDR3 has 16 residues. The V and J ends lost 2 bases and 4 bases, in that order; junction bases with no gene match: 6. DNA of the CDR3: TGTGCCAGCAGCCAACGGGGACTAGCAGGATACAATGAGCAGTTCTTC. Amino acids: CASSQRGLAGYNEQFF.

V gene TRBV6-1 combines with J gene TRBJ1-5; weak D call: TRBD1 (5 bases). The CDR3 runs 13 residues. Germline V gives CDR1 MNHNS, CDR2 SASEGT. V was shortened by 2 bases and J by 7 bases, with 9 bases between the two germline ends. CDR3 amino acids: CASSESGDQPQHF. The CDR3 DNA sequence: TGTGCCAGCAGTGAATCGGGGGACCAGCCCCAGCATTTT.

This rearrangement joins TRBV10-2 to TRBJ2-3; TRBD1 matches at 8 bases. The junction had 11 bases not matched to a gene; V was cut back by 10 bases and J by 2 bases. CDR1 and CDR2 (germline): WSHSY, SAAADI. CDR3 length: 15 amino acids. As DNA, the CDR3 is TGCGCCATCAGAGACAGGGGACATTCCACAGATACGCAGTATTTT. As protein: CAIRDRGHSTDTQYF.

The V and J genes are TRBV6-4 and TRBJ1-2, with TRBD1 as a possible D gene (5 bases). This CDR3 comprises 15 residues. Trimming removed 0 bases at V and 2 bases at J, with 10 bases between. CDR1 is MRHNA, CDR2 SNTAGT, per germline. The CDR3 sequence: CASSDSDKLNYGYTF. The CDR3 nucleotides are TGTGCCAGCAGTGACTCGGACAAACTCAACTATGGCTACACCTTC.

This clone was recorded a few times. At one end, the junction sequence differs from germline, possibly due to a read error. The chain uses TRBV7-9 and TRBJ2-2; 7 bases line up with TRBD1. Per the germline V gene, CDR1 is SEHNR and CDR2 is FQNEAQ (reference sequence). CDR3 size: 15 residues. The CDR3 is CSSSPPGTVPGELFF. As DNA, the CDR3 is TGTTCCAGCAGCCCCCCGGGGACAGTCCCCGGGGAGCTGTTTTTT.

This clone turned up a few times. This rearrangement joins TRBV11-2 to TRBJ1-1, with D uncertain. The CDR3 consists of 10 residues. From germline, CDR1 is SGHAT and CDR2 FQNNGV. Trimming took 10 bases from V and 5 from J, leaving 8 bases between them. In DNA form, the CDR3 reads TGTGCCATCGGGAGGACTGAAGCTTTCTTT. This sequence encodes CAIGRTEAFF. Combining the CDR3 with reference TRBV11-2 and TRBJ1-1 gives the whole variable domain EAGVAQSPRYKIIEKRQSVAFWCNPISGHATLYWYQQILGQGPKLLIQFQNNGVVDDSQLPKDRFSAERLKGVDSTLKIQPAKLEDSAVYLCAIGRTEAFFGQGTRLTVV.

This clone was seen more than once but under ten times. The V gene is TRBV29-1, the J gene TRBJ2-5, with D tentatively TRBD2 (5 bases). Near its end, the DNA agrees better with TRBJ2-7, so the J call may be wrong. Germline CDR1 reads SQVTM; CDR2 reads ANQGSEA. This CDR3 has 13 amino acids. The CDR3 bases are TGCAGCGTTGGCGAGGGCCTGACCTACGAGCAGTACTTC. It encodes CSVGEGLTYEQYF.

The chain has TRBV7-6 and TRBJ1-3; 9 bases are a match to TRBD1. Germline V lookup: CDR1 SGHVS, CDR2 FNYEAQ. This CDR3 has 15 residues. The V and J ends lost 5 bases and 4 bases, in that order; junction bases with no gene match: 6. The CDR3 region has the DNA TGTGCCAGCAGCCCCAGGACAGGGGACGGAAACACCATATATTTT. Protein product: CASSPRTGDGNTIYF.

The chain carries TRBV18 and TRBJ2-3; TRBD2 matches at 8 bases. This CDR3 comprises 16 residues. Germline CDR1 reads KGHSH; CDR2 reads LQKENI. Trimming removed 1 base from V and 3 bases from J; junction bases left unmatched: 6. The DNA for the CDR3 is TGTGCCAGCTCACCACGTACGGGAGGGTCGACAGATACGCAGTATTTT. Translation gives CASSPRTGGSTDTQYF.

The gene calls are TRBV18 and TRBJ1-1; D is uncertain. Germline CDR1 reads KGHSH; CDR2 reads LQKENI. This CDR3 spans 15 amino acids. The V gene lost 3 bases and the J gene lost 4 bases, with 15 bases spanning the gap. The CDR3 DNA is TGTGCCAGCTCACCTTTCTTTCAGGTGGGCACTGAAGCTTTCTTT. It yields the protein CASSPFFQVGTEAFF.

The chain recombines TRBV27 with TRBJ2-7; 10 nucleotides line up with TRBD1. CDR1 is MNHEY, CDR2 SMNVEV, per germline (reference sequence). J was trimmed by 4 bases and V by 5 bases; bases with no gene match: 11. The CDR3 loop spans 16 amino acids. The CDR3 nucleotides are TGTGCCAGCAGTCCATCGACAGGGGGCAGGACTTACGAGCAGTACTTC. It yields the protein CASSPSTGGRTYEQYF.

This clone was seen only once. This chain uses TRBV6-1 with TRBJ1-6; D might be TRBD1 (5 bases). This CDR3 has 15 residues. The V end was cut by 6 bases, the J end by 0 bases, with 9 bases between. The germline CDR1 and CDR2 sequences are MNHNS and SASEGT. The CDR3 DNA is TGTGCCAGCAGGGCCGGGGGCTCCTATAATTCACCCCTCCACTTT. Protein sequence: CASRAGGSYNSPLHF.

About this clone: A junction boundary mismatches the germline segment, possibly from a read error. This chain connects TRBV28 to TRBJ2-7; D is undetermined. Germline CDR1 MDHEN, CDR2 SYDVKM. CDR3 length equals 15 residues. The CDR3: CVSSAPVRFSYEQYF. Written as DNA, the CDR3 is TGTGTCAGCAGTGCCCCTGTGAGGTTCTCCTACGAGCAGTACTTC.

The CDR3: CASSPGLAGANFYNEQFF. Written as DNA, the CDR3 is TGTGCCAGCAGCCCCGGACTAGCGGGGGCGAATTTCTACAATGAGCAGTTCTTC. The chain links TRBV4-2 to TRBJ2-1; 13 nucleotides align to TRBD2. V lost 4 bases to trimming and J lost 3 bases; unmatched junction nucleotides: 9. The V gene's germline CDR1 is LGHNA and CDR2 YNFKEQ. The CDR3 has 18 residues.

The V and J genes are TRBV2 and TRBJ2-7, with 12 bases that match TRBD2. From germline, CDR1 is SNHLY and CDR2 FYNNEI. V gave up 6 bases and J gave up 0 bases; unmatched junction bases: 9. The CDR3 has 17 residues. CDR3 residues: CASRAGGGLAGSYEQYF. The CDR3 nucleotides read TGTGCCAGCAGGGCTGGGGGGGGACTAGCGGGCTCCTACGAGCAGTACTTC.

This rearrangement joins TRBV7-3 to TRBJ2-3, with a tentative D call TRBD2 (6 bases). The length of the CDR3 is 15 residues. Trimming took off 3 bases at V and 4 bases at J, with 14 bases between the two ends. Looked up from germline, CDR1 is SGHTA and CDR2 is FQGTGA. The CDR3 reads CASSFGGGPADTQYF. The CDR3 DNA reads TGTGCCAGCAGCTTTGGGGGAGGCCCGGCAGATACGCAGTATTTT.

This chain links TRBV25-1 with TRBJ1-1; no definite D call. Germline V CDR1 and CDR2: MGHDK, SYGVNS. The V and J ends lost 5 bases and 3 bases respectively, with 10 bases between them. The CDR3 contains 13 residues. CDR3 amino acids: CASSNTGYTEAFF. In nucleotides, the CDR3 is TGTGCCAGCAGTAACACGGGATACACTGAAGCTTTCTTT.

The rearrangement uses TRBV19 and TRBJ1-4; 10 bases map to TRBD1. CDR1 and CDR2 (germline): LNHDA, SQIVND (reference sequence). V gave up 6 bases and J gave up 8 bases; unmatched junction bases: 9. CDR3 length: 15 amino acids. CDR3 DNA: TGTGCCAGTAGGGAAAGCGCGGACAGGGGGGAAAAACTGTTTTTT. It specifies CASRESADRGEKLFF.

The chain combines TRBV30 with TRBJ1-1; unclear D gene. The germline V gene has CDR1 GTSNPN and CDR2 SVGIG (reference sequence). Trimming removed 2 bases from V and 0 bases from J, with 16 bases in between. CDR3 length equals 16 residues. DNA of the CDR3: TGTGCCTGGAGTAATCCCTCCGTGAGAGTGAACACTGAAGCTTTCTTT. Translating gives CAWSNPSVRVNTEAFF.

V and J are TRBV19 and TRBJ1-2; TRBD1 aligns across 7 bases. The trim removed 1 base at V and 8 bases at J, leaving 1 base unmatched. The CDR3 extends over 12 amino acids. Germline V gene data show CDR1 as LNHDA and CDR2 as SQIVND (reference sequence). CDR3 coding DNA: TGTGCCAGTAGTATAGTAGGGGGCGGCTACACCTTC. Its translation is CASSIVGGGYTF. The entire variable domain, with the rest obtained from reference TRBV19 and TRBJ1-2, is as follows: DGGITQSPKYLFRKEGQNVTLSCEQNLNHDAMYWYRQDPGQGLRLIYYSQIVNDFQKGDIAEGYSVSREKKESFPLTVTSAQKNPTAFYLCASSIVGGGYTFGSGTRLTVV.

Remarks on this clone: This sample includes further DNA sequences coding for the same CDR3. The chain links TRBV28 to TRBJ2-7; the match to TRBD1 covers 12 bases. V was pared by 3 bases and J by 4 bases, with 4 bases of the junction left unmatched. CDR1 and CDR2 (germline): MDHEN, SYDVKM. This CDR3 comprises 15 residues. CDR3 residues: CASSFRDRGPYEQYF. The CDR3 DNA reads as TGTGCCAGCAGTTTTCGGGACAGGGGGCCTTACGAGCAGTACTTC.

The gene calls are TRBV21-1 and TRBJ2-1; the DNA was not compared with TRBD2, the D call given in the table. TRBV21-1 is a listed pseudogene. This CDR3 is 16 amino acids long. The CDR3 is CASSKDPGLEYNEQFF. The CDR3 coding sequence is TGTGCCAGCAGCAAAGATCCGGGACTAGAATACAATGAGCAGTTCTTC.